This is a list of T cell receptor beta chains from one sample in a study of STAT5B mutations in CD4+ large granular lymphocyte leukemia. Clones were sequenced by immunoSEQ multiplex PCR, and TCRdb holds only the in-frame ones, with some missing. Of 30,000 to 40,000 clones in the sample, approximately 69% were seen once. The specimen was CD4+ T cells from blood buffy coats. These receptors originate from a human donor in good health. Each CDR3 is given with its conserved first and last residue. A D gene is named only where the DNA matches it firmly. Part of the rows lack a size; the others show once, few, many or a class for expanded clones.

TRBJ1-5 - - TRBV28 TGTGCCCTAGGGGGGTTCAATCAGCCCCAGCATTTT CALGGFNQPQHF
TRBJ2-3 - - TRBV7-2 TGTGCCAGCAGCCCTGGTTTGGACACCACAGATACGCAGTATTTT CASSPGLDTTDTQYF
TRBJ2-2 - - TRBV7-9 TGTGCCAGCAGCTTAGAGTCCGGGGCCGTGATTGAGCTGTTTTTT CASSLESGAVIELFF
TRBJ2-5 - - TRBV30 TGTGCCTGGAGGATTCCAGGGACGGGGGCCCTAGGGACCCAGTACTTC CAWRIPGTGALGTQYF
TRBJ1-3 - - TRBV5-4 TGTGCCAGCAGCTTGGACAGCGCTGGAAACACCATATATTTT CASSLDSAGNTIYF
TRBJ2-2 - - TRBV7-2 TGTGCCAGCAGCTTAAAGGGATCCGGGGAGCTGTTTTTT CASSLKGSGELFF
TRBJ2-5 - - TRBV7-7 TGTGCTAGCAGCTTAGGGGGGTTCGGTGGGGAGACCCAGTACTTC CASSLGGFGGETQYF
TRBJ2-1 TRBD2 - TRBV9 TGTGCCAGCAGCGTAGAGGGGACTACGTCCTACAATGAGCAGTTCTTC CASSVEGTTSYNEQFF
TRBJ2-1 TRBD2 - TRBV15 TGTGCCACCAGCCTGGGACTACCGACCTACAATGAGCAGTTCTTC CATSLGLPTYNEQFF
TRBJ2-7 TRBD1 - TRBV29-1 TGCAGCGTTGACCGGACAGGGGGAGGCTACGAGCAGTACTTC CSVDRTGGGYEQYF
TRBJ2-7 - - TRBV4-3 TGCGCCAGCAGCCTAATGGGTGGCGACGAGCAGTACTTC CASSLMGGDEQYF
TRBJ2-7 - - TRBV15 TGTGCCACCAGCAGAGATGTCGGTCCCTACGAGCAGTACTTC CATSRDVGPYEQYF
TRBJ1-1 TRBD1 once TRBV11-3 TGTGCCAGCAGCTTACAGGGGGCCACCACTGAAGCTTTCTTT CASSLQGATTEAFF
TRBJ1-2 TRBD1 - TRBV6-5 TGTGCCAGCAGTTCACGCCGGGACAGACTTAACTATGGCTACACCTTC CASSSRRDRLNYGYTF
TRBJ1-1 TRBD1 - TRBV25-1 TGTGCCAGCCCCTGGACAGGATTGAACACTGAAGCTTTCTTT CASPWTGLNTEAFF
TRBJ2-7 TRBD1 - TRBV29-1 TGCAGCGTCGGGCAGGGGGCCTACGAGCAGTACTTC CSVGQGAYEQYF
TRBJ1-2 - few TRBV6-5 TGTGCCAGCAGTTACAGGACCCTTTCCAACTATGGCTACACCTTC CASSYRTLSNYGYTF
TRBJ2-1 - - TRBV5-1 TGCGCCAGCAGCTCAAACCCAGTCTCACTAGGGGCTACTTACAATGAGCAGTTCTTC CASSSNPVSLGATYNEQFF
TRBJ2-2 TRBD1 - TRBV19 TGTGCCAGTAGTAACGGACAGGGGGACACCGGGGAGCTGTTTTTT CASSNGQGDTGELFF
TRBJ1-2 - - TRBV6-1 TGTGCCAGCAGGAGAAGCAGGGAAGCGGTCTATGGCTACACCTTC CASRRSREAVYGYTF
TRBJ1-2 TRBD1 once TRBV7-8 TGTGCCAGCAGCTCCTTCCGTGACACTGGGGACAGCAACTATGATGGCTACACCTTC CASSSFRDTGDSNYDGYTF
TRBJ1-1 - - TRBV30 TGTGCCTGGAGGGCCCCGGTGAACACTGAAGCTTTCTTT CAWRAPVNTEAFF
TRBJ2-3 - - TRBV6-1 TGTGCCAGCAGGGTCGGAGGCCCGGGAGATACGCAGTATTTT CASRVGGPGDTQYF
TRBJ2-3 - - TRBV4-2 TGTGCCAGCAGCCAACTCACAGATACGCAGTATTTT CASSQLTDTQYF